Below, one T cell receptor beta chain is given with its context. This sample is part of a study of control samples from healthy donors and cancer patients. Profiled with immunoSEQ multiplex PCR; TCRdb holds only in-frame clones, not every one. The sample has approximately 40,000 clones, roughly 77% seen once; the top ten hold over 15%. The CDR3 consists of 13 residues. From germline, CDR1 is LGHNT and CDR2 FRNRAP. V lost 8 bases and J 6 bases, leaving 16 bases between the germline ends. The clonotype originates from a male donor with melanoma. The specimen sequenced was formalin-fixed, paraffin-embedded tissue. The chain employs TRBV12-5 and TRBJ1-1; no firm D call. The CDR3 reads CASKSAFYPEAFF. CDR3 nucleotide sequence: TGTGCTAGTAAGAGCGCCTTTTATCCTGAAGCTTTCTTT. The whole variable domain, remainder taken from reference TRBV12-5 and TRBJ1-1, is DARVTQTPRHKVTEMGQEVTMRCQPILGHNTVFWYRQTMMQGLELLAYFRNRAPLDDSGMPKDRFSAEMPDATLATLKIQPSEPRDSAVYFCASKSAFYPEAFFGQGTRLTVV.